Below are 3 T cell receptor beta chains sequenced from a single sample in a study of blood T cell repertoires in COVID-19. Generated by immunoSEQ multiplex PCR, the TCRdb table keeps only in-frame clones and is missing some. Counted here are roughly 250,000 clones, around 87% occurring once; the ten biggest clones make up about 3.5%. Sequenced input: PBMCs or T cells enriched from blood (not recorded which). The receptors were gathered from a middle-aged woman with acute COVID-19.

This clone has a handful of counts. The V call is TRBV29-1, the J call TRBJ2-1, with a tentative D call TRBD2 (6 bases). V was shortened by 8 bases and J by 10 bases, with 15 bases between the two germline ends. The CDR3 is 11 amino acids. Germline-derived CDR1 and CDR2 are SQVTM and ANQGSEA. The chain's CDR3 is CSTYKEGEQFF. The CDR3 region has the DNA TGCAGCACATACAAGGAGGGAGAGCAGTTCTTC.

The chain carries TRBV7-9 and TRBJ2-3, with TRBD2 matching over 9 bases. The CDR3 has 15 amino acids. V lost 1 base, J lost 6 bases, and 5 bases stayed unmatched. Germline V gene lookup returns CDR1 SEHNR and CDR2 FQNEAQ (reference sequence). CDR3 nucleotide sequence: TGTGCCAGCAGCTTAGAGGTAGCGGGAGTGGATACGCAGTATTTT. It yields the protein CASSLEVAGVDTQYF.

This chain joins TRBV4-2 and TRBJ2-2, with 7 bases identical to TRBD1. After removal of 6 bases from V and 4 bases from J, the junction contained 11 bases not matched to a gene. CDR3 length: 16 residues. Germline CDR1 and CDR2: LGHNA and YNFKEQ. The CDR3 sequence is CASRLGQTQGTGELFF. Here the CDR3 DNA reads TGTGCCAGCAGGCTGGGACAGACGCAGGGCACCGGGGAGCTGTTTTTT.